This TCR beta chain stems from a study of chemoradiotherapy in HPV16-positive cancers. Broader study findings: Candidate HPV-specific clones and E7-related TCR motifs grew in tumor during treatment.

Using immunoSEQ multiplex PCR, the repertoire was profiled, and TCRdb retains in-frame clones only, with some absent. The top ten hold roughly 11% of the sample, which has around 15,000 clones, roughly 73% seen once. Germline values: CDR1 GTSNPN, CDR2 SVGIG (reference sequence). The CDR3 totals 13 residues. As concerns this clone: Its specificity is unknown.

Samples were taken several times over chemoradiotherapy. V usage is TRBV30 and J usage is TRBJ2-5; 8 bases are shared with TRBD1. The TCR comes from a human donor with HPV-associated anogenital cancer. The sample was collected from a patient who underwent chemoradiotherapy. The CDR3 loop is CASQGELQETQYF. CDR3 DNA: TGTGCTTCACAGGGGGAATTACAAGAGACCCAGTACTTC.